These 14 T cell receptor beta chains were sequenced from one sample in a study of T cells in Graves' hyperthyroidism and ophthalmopathy. RNA transcripts gave rise to amplified TCR beta CDR3 regions. A first-round RT-PCR of the TCR CDR3 used the HTBI primer set. TCRdb recomputed calls from the multiplex PCR reads with MiXCR, one row per CDR3 protein. This table has approximately 300,000 distinct CDR3 sequences, approximately 19% appearing once. The specimen sequenced was blood. These receptors were taken from a man aged 50 to 59 with Graves' ophthalmopathy.

The DNA for the CDR3 is TGCGCCAGCAGAACCGGGACTAGAGAATACGAGCAGTACTTC. Translated, it gives CASRTGTREYEQYF. The chain recombines TRBV10-2 with TRBJ2-7; the match to TRBD2 covers 8 bases. Germline V gene sequence: CDR1 WSHSY, CDR2 SAAADI. The CDR3 runs 14 residues. Trimming at V came to 6 bases and at J to 4 bases, leaving 8 bases not matched to a gene.

Comments on this clonotype: A much larger clone sits a single nucleotide away, making a read error possible. This chain joins TRBV30 and TRBJ1-6; D possibly corresponds to TRBD1 (6 bases). Germline-derived CDR1 and CDR2 are GTSNPN and SVGIG (reference sequence). The ends were cut back, 1 base at V and 5 bases at J, with 9 bases in the middle. CDR3 length: 14 amino acids. CDR3 nucleotide sequence: TGTGCCTGGAGTGCGGGACATCATAATTCACCCCTCCACTTT. It translates to CAWSAGHHNSPLHF. The whole variable domain, remainder taken from reference TRBV30 and TRBJ1-6, is SQTIHQWPATLVQPVGSPLSLECTVEGTSNPNLYWYRQAAGRGLQLLFYSVGIGQISSEVPQNLSASRPQDRQFILSSKKLLLSDSGFYLCAWSAGHHNSPLHFGNGTRLTVT.

This clonotype was seen ten or more times. This sequence joins TRBV5-1 and TRBJ2-7, with D perhaps TRBD1 or TRBD2 (6 bases each). V was shortened by 3 bases and J by 4 bases, with 17 bases between the two germline ends. The CDR3 is 15 amino acids. Germline lookup yields CDR1 SGHRS and CDR2 YFSETQ. This CDR3 reads CASSWATGGFYEQYF. CDR3 nucleotides: TGCGCCAGCAGCTGGGCGACAGGAGGGTTTTACGAGCAGTACTTC.

This clonotype has a count of ten or more. The J gene is TRBJ2-1, the V gene TRBV30; D is perhaps TRBD1 (5 bases). The V and J ends lost 4 bases and 4 bases respectively, with 14 bases between them. This CDR3 is 14 amino acids long. In germline, CDR1 is GTSNPN, CDR2 SVGIG (reference sequence). As DNA, the CDR3 is TGTGCCTGGACCCGACAGTTAACTTACAATGAGCAGTTCTTC. The encoded protein is CAWTRQLTYNEQFF.

This clonotype was picked up a small number of times. V and J are TRBV10-3 and TRBJ2-1; the match to TRBD1 covers 9 bases. This CDR3 is built from 13 residues. Germline CDR1 ENHRY, CDR2 SYGVKD. The junction had 8 bases not matched to a gene; V was cut back by 10 bases and J by 7 bases. DNA of the CDR3: TGTGCCACTCCCGGACAGGGGATTAATGAGCAGTTCTTC. Protein sequence: CATPGQGINEQFF.

The rearrangement joins TRBV18 to TRBJ2-2; D call uncertain. This CDR3 is built from 11 residues. Per the germline V gene, CDR1 is KGHSH and CDR2 is LQKENI. V was shortened by 3 bases and J by 8 bases, with 4 bases between the two germline ends. The CDR3 DNA reads as TGTGCCAGCTCACCGCGTGGGGAGCTGTTTTTT. This translates into CASSPRGELFF.

This clonotype was recorded many times. The CDR3 DNA follows: TGTGCCAGCAGTTTTGAGGGACAGATAGCAGATACGCAGTATTTT. Amino acids: CASSFEGQIADTQYF. V gene TRBV28 combines with J gene TRBJ2-3; TRBD1 aligns across 7 bases. CDR3 length: 15 amino acids. Germline V CDR1 and CDR2: MDHEN, SYDVKM. With 3 bases clipped from V and 4 bases from J, the junction kept 7 bases outside the gene matches.

The V call is TRBV7-8, the J call TRBJ2-3, with D unresolved. Trimming stripped 1 base from V and 2 bases from J, with 10 bases between. CDR1 is SGHVS and CDR2 is FQNEAQ in the germline V gene. The CDR3 is 15 residues long. Here the CDR3 DNA reads TGTGCCAGCAGCTTAGGCCAGTACGTCACAGATACGCAGTATTTT. Its protein product is CASSLGQYVTDTQYF.

This clonotype has just a few counts. The chain joins TRBV18 to TRBJ2-3; no clear D. Germline loops: CDR1 KGHSH, CDR2 LQKENI. The V end was cut by 6 bases, the J end by 6 bases, with 7 bases between. This CDR3 spans 11 amino acids. Here the CDR3 DNA reads TGTGCCAGCTCCCCTAGGGATACGCAGTATTTT. It translates to CASSPRDTQYF. Supplemented by reference TRBV18 and TRBJ2-3, the full variable domain reads NAGVMQNPRHLVRRRGQEARLRCSPMKGHSHVYWYRQLPEEGLKFMVYLQKENIIDESGMPKERFSAEFPKEGPSILRIQQVVRGDSAAYFCASSPRDTQYFGPGTRLTVL.

The chain carries TRBV3-1 and TRBJ1-2; 7 nucleotides agree with TRBD1. Germline CDR1 reads LGHDT; CDR2 reads YNNKEL (reference sequence). The V and J ends lost 8 bases and 2 bases, in that order; junction bases with no gene match: 11. The CDR3 runs 15 residues. CDR3 DNA: TGTGCCAGCCGCAACGATCGGGACAGCAACTATGGCTACACCTTC. The encoded protein is CASRNDRDSNYGYTF.

At least ten counts were recorded for this clonotype. The V gene is TRBV11-2, the J gene TRBJ2-1, with TRBD1 identical over 8 bases. Losses at the gene ends were 1 base for V and 5 bases for J; bases not matched to a gene: 10. CDR1 is SGHAT, CDR2 FQNNGV, per germline. The CDR3 is 17 residues long. CDR3 sequence reads: CASSLAAGTGRNNEQFF. CDR3 bases: TGTGCCAGCAGCTTAGCAGCCGGGACAGGTCGGAACAATGAGCAGTTCTTC.

In its sample, this clonotype was seen a few times. The chain links TRBV6-6 to TRBJ2-1; TRBD2 matches at 7 bases. The V and J ends lost 0 bases and 7 bases, in that order; junction bases with no gene match: 6. CDR3 length equals 15 residues. CDR1 is MNHNY and CDR2 is SVGAGI in the germline V gene (reference sequence). The CDR3 nucleotides are TGTGCCAGCAGTTACTCCGGCGGGAGTGGAAATGAGCAGTTCTTC. Protein sequence: CASSYSGGSGNEQFF.

This rearrangement joins TRBV28 to TRBJ2-1; 7 nucleotides line up with TRBD1. Germline V gene data show CDR1 as MDHEN and CDR2 as SYDVKM. There are 18 residues in the CDR3. Trimming took 3 bases from V and 6 from J; bases not matched to a gene: 17. The CDR3 nucleotides read TGTGCCAGCAGTTTGCGCCGGGACAGCAGTCTCAGGGCCAATGAGCAGTTCTTC. This codes for CASSLRRDSSLRANEQFF.

This rearrangement joins TRBV5-1 to TRBJ2-7; D might be TRBD2 (5 bases). Germline CDR1 is SGHRS and CDR2 is YFSETQ. This CDR3 is 13 amino acids long. V gave up 4 bases and J gave up 3 bases, with 11 bases separating them. This CDR3 is CASSPEGLYEQYF. DNA of the CDR3: TGCGCCAGCAGCCCCGAGGGCCTCTACGAGCAGTACTTC.